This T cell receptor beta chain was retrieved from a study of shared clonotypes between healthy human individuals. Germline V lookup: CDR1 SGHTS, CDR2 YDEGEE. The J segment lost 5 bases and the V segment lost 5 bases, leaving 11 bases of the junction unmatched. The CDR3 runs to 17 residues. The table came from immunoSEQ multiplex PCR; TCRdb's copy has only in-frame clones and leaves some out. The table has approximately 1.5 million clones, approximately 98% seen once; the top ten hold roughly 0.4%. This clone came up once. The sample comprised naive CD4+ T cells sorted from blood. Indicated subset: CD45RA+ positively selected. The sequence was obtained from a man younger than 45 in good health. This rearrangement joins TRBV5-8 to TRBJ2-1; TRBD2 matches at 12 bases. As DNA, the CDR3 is TGTGCCAGCAGATATCTCCTAGCGGGAGGGTATCACAATGAGCAGTTCTTC. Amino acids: CASRYLLAGGYHNEQFF.